These 16 T cell receptor beta chains were all obtained from the same sample, sequenced in a study of prognosis after radiotherapy for stage I lung cancer. The genomic DNA TCR beta CDR3 region underwent two rounds of multiplex PCR. First-round PCR, the initial amplification, used primers specific to each TRBV and TRBJ gene. MiXCR, applied by TCRdb to the multiplex PCR reads, yields one record per CDR3 protein. The sample holds 20,000 to 25,000 distinct CDR3 sequences, around 40% seen once. The specimen comprised PBMCs, sampled before or after stereotactic body radiation therapy (not recorded which). Source of these receptors: a donor at least 50 years old with non-small cell lung cancer.

The CDR3 DNA is TGCAGTGCTAGATCGTACGGGGGGACCGGGGAGCTGTTTTTT. Amino acids: CSARSYGGTGELFF. The chain employs TRBV20-1 and TRBJ2-2; 7 bases align to TRBD2. CDR1 and CDR2 (germline): DFQATT, SNEGSKA (reference sequence). Trimming at V came to 2 bases and at J to 5 bases, leaving 5 bases not matched to a gene. The CDR3 runs 14 residues.

In DNA form, the CDR3 reads TGTGCCAGCAACCTCTCTGGTTCCAACGTCCTGACTTTC. As protein: CASNLSGSNVLTF. The chain employs TRBV12-3 or TRBV12-4 and TRBJ2-6, with D unresolved. With 7 bases removed from V and 8 bases from J, the gap between germline ends came to 12 bases. This CDR3 is 13 amino acids long.

This clonotype was counted many times. V gene TRBV3-1 combines with J gene TRBJ1-2; no firm D call. CDR3 length: 13 amino acids. Trimming shortened V by 0 bases and J by 4 bases, and 6 bases separated the two germline ends. Germline lookup yields CDR1 LGHDT and CDR2 YNNKEL (reference sequence). The CDR3 sequence: CASSQETSYGYTF. CDR3 DNA: TGTGCCAGCAGCCAAGAGACGAGCTATGGCTACACCTTC.

As for this clonotype: This may arise from a read error, as a much more abundant clone is one base away. The V call is TRBV6-1, the J call TRBJ1-5; D call uncertain. This CDR3 comprises 17 residues. CDR1 MNHNS and CDR2 SASEGT come from the germline V gene. V shed 7 bases and J shed 0 bases, with 19 bases lying between them. The CDR3 region has the DNA TGTGCCAGCACCATGCCCCTCGCCCGATATAGCAATCAGCCCCAGCATTTT. Protein product: CASTMPLARYSNQPQHF.

This clonotype was counted at least ten times. The genes are TRBV27 and TRBJ2-5; 7 nucleotides line up with TRBD2. The ends lost 5 bases at V and 10 bases at J; junction bases unmatched: 10. From germline, CDR1 is MNHEY and CDR2 SMNVEV (reference sequence). This CDR3 contains 13 residues. The CDR3 reads CASSPYYGGVQYF. In DNA, the CDR3 is TGTGCCAGCAGTCCCTATTATGGGGGGGTCCAGTACTTC.

This clonotype is medium-sized in the sample. This sequence joins TRBV6-9 and TRBJ2-3; 15 bases are shared with TRBD2. Germline V gives CDR1 MNHGY, CDR2 SVAAGI. V lost 7 bases and J lost 2; bases outside the gene matches: 13. This CDR3 has 19 amino acids. This chain's CDR3 is CASKPEPRTSGRATDTQYF. CDR3 coding DNA: TGTGCCAGCAAACCAGAACCGAGGACTAGCGGGAGGGCCACAGATACGCAGTATTTT.

This clonotype showed up many times. This sequence joins TRBV5-6 and TRBJ1-2, with a possible D match to TRBD1 (5 bases). The V end was cut by 0 bases, the J end by 5 bases, with 14 bases between. The CDR3 consists of 15 residues. Germline V gene sequence: CDR1 SGHDT, CDR2 YYEEEE. This CDR3 reads CASSLVGRTEYGYTF. CDR3 sequence (DNA): TGTGCCAGCAGCTTGGTGGGGCGGACGGAATATGGCTACACCTTC. Complete variable domain (other parts from reference TRBV5-6 and TRBJ1-2): DAGVTQSPTHLIKTRGQQVTLRCSPKSGHDTVSWYQQALGQGPQFIFQYYEEEERQRGNFPDRFSGHQFPNYSSELNVNALLLGDSALYLCASSLVGRTEYGYTFGSGTRLTVV.

Note on this clonotype: The junction departs from germline at one end; a sequencing error may be responsible. This chain connects TRBV10-2 to TRBJ1-2; perhaps TRBD1 as D (6 bases). There are 14 residues in the CDR3. Germline CDR1 reads WSHSY; CDR2 reads SAAADI. CDR3 protein: CASSPPWTEYGCTF. For the CDR3, the DNA is TGCGCCAGCAGTCCACCCTGGACAGAATATGGCTGCACCTTC.

This clonotype was detected ten times or more. The J gene is TRBJ1-1, the V gene TRBV12-3 or TRBV12-4, with D maybe TRBD1 (5 bases). Trimming cost V 10 bases and J 4 bases, with 16 bases left between them. The CDR3 totals 13 residues. The CDR3 is CATAGGGGTEAFF. Written as DNA, the CDR3 is TGTGCCACCGCGGGGGGGGGGGGCACTGAAGCTTTCTTT.

The V gene is TRBV5-1, the J gene TRBJ2-7; D not resolved. Germline V CDR1 and CDR2: SGHRS, YFSETQ. The CDR3 totals 13 residues. V lost 0 bases, J lost 4 bases, and 8 bases lay in between. The CDR3 loop is CASSLVLEYEQYF. In DNA, the CDR3 is TGCGCCAGCAGCTTGGTTTTGGAGTACGAGCAGTACTTC.

This clonotype came up many times. The chain is built from TRBV7-2 and TRBJ2-1, with D tentatively TRBD1 (6 bases). Germline CDR1 SGHTA, CDR2 FQGNSA. The CDR3 consists of 16 residues. The CDR3 DNA reads TGTGTCACCGCAGGGGCCGGGACACCCTCCTACAATGAGCAGTTCTTC. Residues: CVTAGAGTPSYNEQFF.

This clonotype was picked up many times. V is TRBV20-1 and J is TRBJ1-6, with 8 bases matching TRBD1. Trimming removed 2 bases from V and 8 bases from J; junction bases left unmatched: 8. CDR1 and CDR2 (germline): DFQATT, SNEGSKA (reference sequence). The CDR3 loop spans 15 amino acids. The CDR3, as DNA: TGCAGTGCTAGACCCGGACAGGGTGTTTATTCACCCCTCCACTTT. It codes for CSARPGQGVYSPLHF.

On this clonotype itself: It is likely a read error: a sequence one base away is far more abundant. The chain employs TRBV6-4 and TRBJ2-7; D may be TRBD2 (6 bases). Germline V lookup: CDR1 MRHNA, CDR2 SNTAGT. V gave up 5 bases and J gave up 4 bases, with 15 bases separating them. The CDR3 sequence is 14 residues long. CDR3 in amino acids: CASSYTSSKYEQYF. The CDR3 DNA is TGTGCCAGCAGTTACACTAGCTCGAAGTACGAGCAGTACTTC.

This clonotype occurred many times. This chain connects TRBV6-5 to TRBJ1-6; D gene ambiguous. V was trimmed by 2 bases and J by 4 bases, leaving 6 bases between them. The CDR3 contains 14 residues. Germline V gene lookup returns CDR1 MNHEY and CDR2 SVGAGI. The CDR3 here is CASSYREYNSPLHF. The CDR3 nucleotides are TGTGCCAGCAGTTACAGGGAATATAATTCACCCCTCCACTTT.

This clonotype showed up many times. The gene calls are TRBV30 and TRBJ1-1; TRBD1 is a possible D gene (5 bases). The CDR3 length is 12 residues. Trimming shortened V by 2 bases and J by 3 bases, and 7 bases separated the two germline ends. The germline V gene has CDR1 GTSNPN and CDR2 SVGIG (reference sequence). CDR3 nucleotides: TGTGCCTGGAGTATGGGGGACACTGAAGCTTTCTTT. Translated, it gives CAWSMGDTEAFF.

The sample holds a few counts of this clonotype. The CDR3 reads CASSYNEAIAGERTYEQYF. Here the CDR3 DNA reads TGTGCCAGCAGTTATAACGAGGCGATAGCGGGGGAGCGAACATACGAGCAGTACTTC. The rearrangement links TRBV6-5 to TRBJ2-7, with 9 bases lining up with TRBD2. Germline lookup yields CDR1 MNHEY and CDR2 SVGAGI. Trimming cost V 3 bases and J 4 bases; bases outside gene matches: 19. The CDR3 totals 19 residues.